The T cell receptor (beta chain) under discussion was sequenced for a study of Graves' ophthalmopathy and Graves' hyperthyroidism. TCR beta CDR3 amplification used RNA transcripts. After a first-round RT-PCR with HTBI primers, a second-round multiplex PCR was run. TCRdb used MiXCR to reprocess the multiplex PCR reads, holding one entry per CDR3 protein. This sample carries about 480,000 distinct CDR3 sequences, around an eighth of them seen once, and the ten largest clones take approximately 9.8%. This clonotype was counted many times. The junction departs from germline at one end; a sequencing error may be responsible. This receptor was identified in a woman younger than 45 with Graves' ophthalmopathy. The material sequenced was blood.

The chain's CDR3 is CATSGDSLGTEAFF. The CDR3 DNA follows: TGTGCCACCAGCGGAGACAGCTTGGGGACTGAAGCTTTCTTT. The chain carries TRBV15 and TRBJ1-1, with D tentatively TRBD1 (5 bases). CDR1 and CDR2 (germline): LNHNV, YYDKDF (reference sequence). The CDR3 runs 14 residues.